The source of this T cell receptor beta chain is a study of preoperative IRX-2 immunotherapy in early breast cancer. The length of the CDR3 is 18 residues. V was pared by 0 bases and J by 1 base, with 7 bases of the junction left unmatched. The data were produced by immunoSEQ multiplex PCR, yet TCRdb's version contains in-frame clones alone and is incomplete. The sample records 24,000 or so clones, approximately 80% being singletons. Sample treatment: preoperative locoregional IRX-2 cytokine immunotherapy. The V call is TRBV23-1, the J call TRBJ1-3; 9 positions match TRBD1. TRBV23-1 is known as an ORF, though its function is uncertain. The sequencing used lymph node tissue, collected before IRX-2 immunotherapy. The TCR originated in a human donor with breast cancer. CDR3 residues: CASSQSMLQGASGNTIYF. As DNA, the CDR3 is TGCGCCAGCAGTCAATCCATGCTACAGGGGGCGTCTGGAAACACCATATATTTT.